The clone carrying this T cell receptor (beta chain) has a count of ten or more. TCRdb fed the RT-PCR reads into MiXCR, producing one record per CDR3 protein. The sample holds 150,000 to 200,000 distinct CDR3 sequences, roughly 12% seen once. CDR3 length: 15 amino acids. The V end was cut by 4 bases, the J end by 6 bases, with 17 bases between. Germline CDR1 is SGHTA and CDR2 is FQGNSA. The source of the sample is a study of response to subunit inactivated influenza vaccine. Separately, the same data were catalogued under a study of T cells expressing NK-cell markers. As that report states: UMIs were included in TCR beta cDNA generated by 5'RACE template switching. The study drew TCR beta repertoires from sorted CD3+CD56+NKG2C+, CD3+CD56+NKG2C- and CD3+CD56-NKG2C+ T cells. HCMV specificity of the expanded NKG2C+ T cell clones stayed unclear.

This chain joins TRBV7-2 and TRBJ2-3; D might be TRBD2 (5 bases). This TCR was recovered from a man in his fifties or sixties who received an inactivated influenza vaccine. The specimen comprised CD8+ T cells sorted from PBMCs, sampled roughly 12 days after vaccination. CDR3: CASSYASRPGDTQYF. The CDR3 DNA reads TGTGCCAGCAGCTACGCTAGCAGACCCGGGGATACGCAGTATTTT.